This T cell receptor beta chain is drawn from a study of cytomegalovirus exposure and HLA in healthy donors. Notes on the study in general: In an earlier analysis, productive rearrangement rates for most beta V segments clustered near 87% or 30%.

This clone came up once. The antigen is undetermined. The PCR had 60 Vbeta and 13 Jbeta primers. TCRdb keeps only in-frame clones here, not all; method: immunoSEQ multiplex PCR. The table has 150,000 to 200,000 clones, roughly four fifths seen once. The V end lost 3 bases, the J end lost 11 bases, and 10 bases lay between the germline ends. Germline loops: CDR1 LNHDA, CDR2 SQIVND (reference sequence). The CDR3 sequence is 11 residues long. The specimen sequenced was PBMCs. This chain connects TRBV19 to TRBJ1-1, with TRBD1 as a possible D gene (5 bases). The TCR originated in a man younger than 40 in good health and CMV-seronegative. CDR3 amino acids: CASSMDTRAFF. The CDR3 coding sequence is TGTGCCAGTAGTATGGACACCAGGGCTTTCTTT.